These T cell receptor beta chains were read from a single sample in a study of cytotoxic CD8 clonotypes in ibrutinib-treated CLL. Some clones are missing from TCRdb's copy, which holds only in-frame ones; the method was immunoSEQ multiplex PCR. The table has fewer than 30,000 clones, approximately 70% seen once. The sequences come from PBMCs, collected at disease progression, from a patient treated with ibrutinib. These receptors all stem from a human donor with chronic lymphocytic leukemia. Each CDR3 is given with its conserved first and last residue.

V gene	J gene	CDR3 length	CDR3 protein
TRBV19	TRBJ2-7	15	CASSIAGQGDYEQYF
TRBV19	TRBJ1-2	13	CASTGQAYYGYTF
TRBV5-1	TRBJ2-3	12	CATGLQGDTQYF
TRBV25-1	TRBJ1-3	11	CASSTRYTIYF
TRBV5-6	TRBJ1-5	15	CASSETGISNQPQHF
TRBV10-3	TRBJ1-1	14	CAISKEGGATEAFF
TRBV7-8	TRBJ1-5	16	CASSLGTFYSNQPQHF
TRBV30	TRBJ1-5	14	CAWNNDRRNQPQHF
TRBV27	TRBJ1-2	16	CASSLYPTGGQYGYTF
TRBV5-4	TRBJ2-7	16	CASSLGPGLAGDEQYF
TRBV4-1	TRBJ2-7	15	CASSQVTGGLYEQYF
TRBV15	TRBJ1-2	14	CATSGGQGARGYTF
TRBV11-2	TRBJ2-7	13	CASSPPFRGRSYF
TRBV19	TRBJ1-2	16	CASWGTGGDSNYGYTF
TRBV11-2	TRBJ1-1	11	CASGSNTEAFF
TRBV7-9	TRBJ1-6	18	CASSFGPVQGYYNSPLHF
TRBV19	TRBJ1-5	15	CASSIVGLNNQPQHF
TRBV7-8	TRBJ2-3	15	CASSLGQGDLDTQYF
TRBV4-1	TRBJ2-7	15	CASSHRTSGGYEQYF
TRBV15	TRBJ1-3	16	CATRGGDTLLGNTIYF
TRBV15	TRBJ2-7	13	CATSREGWDEQYF
TRBV29-1	TRBJ2-7	14	CSVLGGTVSYEQYF
TRBV5-1	TRBJ1-1	15	CASSWGGVSNTEAFF
TRBV6-1	TRBJ2-1	15	CASRLTGGAGNEQFF
TRBV27	TRBJ2-7	13	CASRGGARNEQYF
TRBV6-6	TRBJ1-4	16	CASSPGTSPTNEKLFF
TRBV7-9	TRBJ2-7	13	CASSLNSPYEQYF
TRBV6-5	TRBJ1-5	15	CASRSIVPSGQPQHF
TRBV6-5	TRBJ2-7	13	CASGGTGRYEQYF
TRBV2	TRBJ2-3	15	CASSDDLYSTDTQYF
TRBV4-3	TRBJ2-7	17	CASSRGLAGGSSYEQYF
TRBV19	TRBJ2-7	14	CASKGTSVNNEQYF
TRBV7-6	TRBJ1-6	15	CASSLVVQANSPLHF
TRBV7-6	TRBJ1-2	13	CASSSGTDSGYTF
TRBV4-3	TRBJ1-2	16	CASSQDLQGSYAGYTF
TRBV7-9	TRBJ1-1	14	CASSDFYRTAEAFF
TRBV25-1	TRBJ1-1	12	CANNRCSTEAFF
TRBV7-9	TRBJ2-3	14	CAGEDSRSTDTQYF
TRBV19	TRBJ2-7	14	CASSITGMGNEQYF
TRBV29-1	TRBJ1-1	14	CSVELGRSHRIAFF
TRBV4-3	TRBJ1-5	17	CASSQSIRAVSNQPQHF
TRBV7-7	TRBJ2-7	14	CASSLAKDPYEQYF
TRBV7-8	TRBJ2-2	16	CASSSSPTLDTGELFF
TRBV7-9	TRBJ2-3	16	CASSSSGAWSTDTQYF
TRBV7-9	TRBJ1-3	14	CASNPEGSGNTIYF
TRBV4-1	TRBJ1-1	13	CASSQGPQTEAFF
TRBV9	TRBJ1-6	16	CASSLGQSSYNSPLHF
TRBV6-5	TRBJ2-1	15	CASKRRGSSYNEQFF
TRBV9	TRBJ2-1	14	CASSLAGGSTEQFF
TRBV9	TRBJ2-5	14	CASSRPSGRETQYF
TRBV7-9	TRBJ2-7	11	CASSLVGEQYF
TRBV7-2	TRBJ2-2	18	CASSSWVSGVRGTGELFF
TRBV9	TRBJ1-2	15	CASSVRTGSVFGYTF
TRBV7-9	TRBJ2-1	14	CASTRGSSYNEQFF
TRBV27	TRBJ1-4	14	CASSLDRSYEKLFF